Following are 6 T cell receptor beta chains from one sample sequenced in a study of blood T cell repertoires in COVID-19. Some clones are missing from TCRdb's copy, which holds only in-frame ones; the method was immunoSEQ multiplex PCR. Found here are roughly 120,000 clones, roughly 84% of them singletons; the top ten hold approximately 8.1%. The specimen sequenced was peripheral blood. These TCRs come from a woman between 35 and 50 years old with acute or convalescent COVID-19.

This chain joins TRBV30 and TRBJ1-6; 8 bases are shared with TRBD1. The CDR3 is made up of 14 amino acids. V was pared by 7 bases and J by 7 bases, with 9 bases of the junction left unmatched. The germline V gene has CDR1 GTSNPN and CDR2 SVGIG (reference sequence). The CDR3 protein is CALGSGTGNSPLHF. As DNA, the CDR3 is TGTGCCTTGGGATCCGGGACAGGAAATTCACCCCTCCACTTT.

The V and J genes are TRBV10-3 and TRBJ2-5; no firm D call. The CDR3 loop spans 11 amino acids. CDR1 ENHRY and CDR2 SYGVKD come from the germline V gene. V was cut by 2 bases and J by 7 bases, with 5 bases left in between. The CDR3 region has the DNA TGTGCCATCAGTGAGCGAGGGACCCAGTACTTC. Its translation is CAISERGTQYF.

The chain links TRBV5-4 to TRBJ1-2, with TRBD1 matching 7 bases. The CDR3 is 14 residues long. V lost 5 bases, J lost 3 bases, and 7 bases stayed unmatched. Germline CDR1 SGHNT, CDR2 YYREEE (reference sequence). CDR3 amino acids: CASSRDREDYGYTF. In DNA form, the CDR3 reads TGTGCCAGCAGTCGTGACAGGGAGGACTATGGCTACACCTTC.

The rearrangement links TRBV5-6 to TRBJ1-5; D perhaps matches TRBD1 (6 bases). This CDR3 spans 16 amino acids. The V gene lost 0 bases and the J gene lost 3 bases, with 13 bases spanning the gap. Germline V CDR1 and CDR2: SGHDT, YYEEEE. The CDR3 reads CASSLEGGPNNQPQHF. CDR3 bases: TGTGCCAGCAGCTTGGAGGGGGGGCCCAACAATCAGCCCCAGCATTTT.

J is TRBJ1-1 and V is TRBV29-1; D perhaps matches TRBD1 (6 bases). The CDR3 is 12 residues long. Per germline, CDR1 SQVTM and CDR2 ANQGSEA. The V end lost 7 bases, the J end lost 11 bases, and 20 bases lay between the germline ends. The CDR3 protein is CSALGQRLDAFF. CDR3 DNA sequence: TGCAGCGCATTAGGACAGCGACTCGACGCTTTCTTT.

This chain links TRBV3-1 (or the pseudogene TRBV3-2) with TRBJ1-1; D not resolved. Trimming left V 0 bases short and J 2 bases short, with 10 bases between. Looked up from germline, CDR1 is LGHDT and CDR2 is YNNKEL (reference sequence). The CDR3 consists of 15 residues. The CDR3 DNA is TGTGCCAGCAGCCAAGATCTAACAGCAAACACTGAAGCTTTCTTT. It translates to CASSQDLTANTEAFF.